This T cell receptor (beta chain) was recorded in a study of blood T cell repertoires in COVID-19. Study-level information: The United States, Italy and Spain supplied acute and convalescent COVID-19 samples. T cells, B-cell-depleted T cells, or PBMCs supplied cDNA or gDNA.

Only a few counts were recorded for this clone. In the authors' workflow: Scientists estimated how many nucleated cells there were by amplifying reference gene primers. Assay: immunoSEQ multiplex PCR; the TCRdb copy retains only in-frame clones and omits some. Clone size and V and J calls were adopted from that table, with D and trimming inferred from the DNA. The sample carries some 250,000 clones, 88% recorded once. CDR1 and CDR2 (germline): MDHEN, SYDVKM. The CDR3 is 13 residues long. The ends lost 9 bases at V and 9 bases at J; junction bases unmatched: 6. The sequenced sample was peripheral blood. This receptor was identified in a human donor in a cohort sampled during active COVID-19. The chain couples TRBV28 to TRBJ2-7, with TRBD2 matching 15 bases. CDR3: CASVPGLAGGQYF. The DNA for the CDR3 is TGTGCCAGTGTACCGGGACTAGCGGGAGGGCAGTACTTC.